These 29 T cell receptor beta chains originate from one sample sequenced in a study of cytomegalovirus exposure and HLA in healthy donors. The PCR was carried out with 60 Vbeta primers and 13 Jbeta primers. TCRdb's table, derived via immunoSEQ multiplex PCR, lists solely in-frame clones and lacks some. The sample holds more than 95,000 clones, about 80% seen once. Sequenced: PBMCs. The receptors shown here come from a man aged 50 to 59 in good health and CMV-seropositive.

The chain couples TRBV5-1 to TRBJ2-1, with TRBD2 matching 8 bases. CDR3 length: 16 amino acids. V dropped 0 bases and J dropped 4; count of bases not matched to a gene: 6. Germline V lookup: CDR1 SGHRS, CDR2 YFSETQ. CDR3: CASSLDRRGAYNEQFF. In DNA, the CDR3 is TGCGCCAGCAGCTTGGATCGGCGGGGGGCATACAATGAGCAGTTCTTC.

The chain employs TRBV6-5 and TRBJ1-1; no definite D call. The CDR3 is 15 residues long. With 4 bases removed from V and 0 bases from J, the gap between germline ends came to 12 bases. Germline CDR1 MNHEY, CDR2 SVGAGI. Written as DNA, the CDR3 is TGTGCCAGCAGTTCCCCCAGGATCATGAACACTGAAGCTTTCTTT. It codes for CASSSPRIMNTEAFF.

The chain combines TRBV5-4 with TRBJ2-5, with a tentative D call TRBD2 (5 bases). The CDR3 has 14 residues. The germline gives CDR1 SGHNT, CDR2 YYREEE (reference sequence). V lost 4 bases and J 5 bases, leaving 15 bases between the germline ends. CDR3 nucleotide sequence: TGTGCCAGCAGCCGGACTGCAGCCCGGGAGACCCAGTACTTC. Protein product: CASSRTAARETQYF.

The chain couples TRBV5-1 to TRBJ2-1; 7 nucleotides match TRBD2. This CDR3 spans 16 amino acids. V shed 0 bases and J 7 bases; nucleotides not matched to a gene: 10. Germline V lookup: CDR1 SGHRS, CDR2 YFSETQ. CDR3 sequence: CASSLEWQAGVNEQFF. CDR3 coding DNA: TGCGCCAGCAGCTTGGAATGGCAGGCGGGGGTGAATGAGCAGTTCTTC.

The chain is built from TRBV6-5 and TRBJ1-1, with 7 bases aligning to TRBD1. Germline loops: CDR1 MNHEY, CDR2 SVGAGI. This CDR3 has 14 amino acids. With V trimmed by 4 bases and J by 4 bases, 6 bases remained unmatched. The CDR3 spells CASSSDQGGTEAFF. As DNA, the CDR3 is TGTGCCAGCAGTTCGGACCAGGGGGGCACTGAAGCTTTCTTT.

This chain uses TRBV30 with TRBJ1-1; D may be TRBD1 (5 bases). The CDR3 consists of 14 residues. Germline V gene sequence: CDR1 GTSNPN, CDR2 SVGIG (reference sequence). V dropped 0 bases and J dropped 4 bases, with 12 bases sitting between them. CDR3 DNA: TGTGCCTGGAGTGTACGGGGGAAGGTCACTGAAGCTTTCTTT. Translating gives CAWSVRGKVTEAFF.

This clone was recorded a few times. The V and J genes are TRBV5-1 and TRBJ1-5, with 7 positions matching TRBD1. The V segment lost 4 bases and the J segment 5 bases; nucleotides outside the gene matches: 6. Looked up from germline, CDR1 is SGHRS and CDR2 is YFSETQ. This CDR3 has 14 residues. This CDR3 reads CASSPQGNDQPQHF. In DNA form, the CDR3 reads TGCGCCAGCAGCCCACAGGGGAACGATCAGCCCCAGCATTTT.

The chain is built from TRBV9 and TRBJ2-3; 10 bases match TRBD2. In germline, CDR1 is SGDLS, CDR2 YYNGEE. The CDR3 runs 17 residues. The V and J ends lost 4 bases and 2 bases, in that order; junction bases with no gene match: 10. CDR3 region: CASSPRTSGGATDTQYF. CDR3 DNA: TGTGCCAGCAGCCCACGGACTAGCGGAGGGGCCACAGATACGCAGTATTTT.

V usage is TRBV6-6 and J usage is TRBJ1-1, with 10 nucleotides matching TRBD1. The CDR3 length is 16 residues. Trimming removed 5 bases from V and 1 base from J; junction bases left unmatched: 7. Germline V gives CDR1 MNHNY, CDR2 SVGAGI (reference sequence). CDR3 residues: CASSRGTGVRNTEAFF. The DNA for the CDR3 is TGTGCCAGCAGTCGTGGGACAGGGGTGAGGAACACTGAAGCTTTCTTT.

This clone was observed a handful of times. The chain carries TRBV28 and TRBJ1-2; 10 positions agree with TRBD1. V trimming: 4 bases; J trimming: 0 bases; junction bases outside the gene matches: 8. The CDR3 consists of 17 residues. Germline loops: CDR1 MDHEN, CDR2 SYDVKM. CDR3: CASSSPRQGASNYGYTF. CDR3 DNA sequence: TGTGCCAGCAGTTCGCCTCGACAGGGGGCATCTAACTATGGCTACACCTTC.

The chain couples TRBV5-1 to TRBJ1-1, with D tentatively TRBD1 (6 bases). CDR3 size: 15 residues. The V and J ends lost 5 bases and 2 bases respectively, with 16 bases between them. Germline CDR1 SGHRS, CDR2 YFSETQ. Written as DNA, the CDR3 is TGCGCCAGCAGGGAGGACAGCCGATATAACACTGAAGCTTTCTTT. Translated: CASREDSRYNTEAFF.

The CDR3 DNA is TGTGCCAGCAGCCCTGAGACAGGGCCTTTCCAAGAGACCCAGTACTTC. Encoded protein: CASSPETGPFQETQYF. The rearrangement uses TRBV4-2 and TRBJ2-5, with 7 bases aligning to TRBD1. The CDR3 loop spans 16 amino acids. V shed 4 bases and J 1 base; nucleotides not matched to a gene: 9. CDR1 and CDR2 (germline): LGHNA, YNFKEQ.

The CDR3 sequence: CASSFRRDRGSYGYTF. The CDR3 DNA reads TGTGCCAGCAGTTTCCGCCGGGACAGGGGGTCCTATGGCTACACCTTC. The gene calls are TRBV27 and TRBJ1-2; 11 nucleotides align to TRBD1. Trimming at V came to 3 bases and at J to 4 bases, leaving 7 bases not matched to a gene. Germline loops: CDR1 MNHEY, CDR2 SMNVEV (reference sequence). The CDR3 is 16 residues long.

This chain joins TRBV29-1 and TRBJ2-7, with 10 nucleotides matching TRBD1. The CDR3 is 13 residues long. The V and J ends lost 6 bases and 7 bases, in that order; junction bases with no gene match: 9. Germline V gene lookup returns CDR1 SQVTM and CDR2 ANQGSEA. The CDR3: CSVAWDRGKEQYF. DNA for the CDR3: TGCAGCGTCGCCTGGGACAGGGGTAAAGAGCAGTACTTC.

V usage is TRBV18 and J usage is TRBJ1-1; D possibly corresponds to TRBD1 (5 bases). Deletions cut 5 bases from V and 5 bases from J, with 9 bases between. CDR1 is KGHSH and CDR2 is LQKENI in the germline V gene. The CDR3 is 12 amino acids. The CDR3 DNA sequence: TGTGCCAGCTCATTCGGGGGAACTGAAGCTTTCTTT. Translating it yields CASSFGGTEAFF.

The V call is TRBV5-1, the J call TRBJ1-4; tentative D call: TRBD1 (6 bases). Looked up from germline, CDR1 is SGHRS and CDR2 is YFSETQ. The CDR3 spans 14 residues. V shed 7 bases and J shed 7 bases, with 17 bases lying between them. Here the CDR3 reads CASAPGGGSEKLFF. CDR3 DNA sequence: TGCGCCAGCGCTCCCGGGGGCGGGAGTGAAAAACTGTTTTTT.

J is TRBJ2-7 and V is TRBV15, with 10 bases identical to TRBD1. V lost 0 bases, J lost 5 bases, and 10 bases stayed unmatched. The CDR3 is 17 amino acids. Germline CDR1 is LNHNV and CDR2 is YYDKDF (reference sequence). As DNA, the CDR3 is TGTGCCACCAGCAGAGATCTTATAGGACAGGGGGGGAACGAGCAGTACTTC. Protein sequence: CATSRDLIGQGGNEQYF.

This sequence joins TRBV29-1 and TRBJ2-3; D uncertain. Germline V gene data show CDR1 as SQVTM and CDR2 as ANQGSEA. This CDR3 has 11 residues. V lost 7 bases, J lost 3 bases, and 8 bases lay in between. Written as DNA, the CDR3 is TGCAGCGGCTTTACAACAGATACGCAGTATTTT. This encodes CSGFTTDTQYF.

The chain couples TRBV19 to TRBJ2-7, with a tentative D call TRBD2 (6 bases). The CDR3 runs 13 residues. V lost 1 base to trimming and J lost 5 bases, with 9 bases between them. CDR1 LNHDA and CDR2 SQIVND come from the germline V gene (reference sequence). CDR3 amino acids: CASSIGGEDEQYF. The CDR3 nucleotides are TGTGCCAGTAGTATAGGTGGGGAGGACGAGCAGTACTTC.

The chain recombines TRBV7-2 with TRBJ2-3; possible D gene TRBD2, 7 bases. CDR1 is SGHTA and CDR2 is FQGNSA in the germline V gene. The CDR3 covers 16 residues. The V end lost 2 bases, the J end lost 0 bases, and 12 bases lay between the germline ends. CDR3 protein: CASSLQGGGSTDTQYF. In DNA, the CDR3 is TGTGCCAGCAGCTTACAGGGCGGGGGCAGCACAGATACGCAGTATTTT.

About this clone: A far larger clone is only one base removed, so a read error is likely. Other DNA sequences in the same sample also yield this CDR3. The rearrangement uses TRBV4-3 and TRBJ1-1; D is possibly TRBD1 (6 bases). The germline gives CDR1 LGHNA, CDR2 YSLEER. The CDR3 contains 13 residues. Here the CDR3 DNA reads TGCGCGAGCAGCCTCTGGGCAGGGGCTGAAGCTTTCTTT. Protein: CASSLWAGAEAFF.

The chain couples TRBV6-1 to TRBJ2-1; the D gene is possibly TRBD2 (6 bases). Germline-derived CDR1 and CDR2 are MNHNS and SASEGT. The V and J ends lost 0 bases and 3 bases respectively, with 15 bases between them. This CDR3 spans 17 amino acids. CDR3 DNA: TGTGCCAGCAGTGAAGCGCTCATGGAGGGTCTCTACAATGAGCAGTTCTTC. It yields the protein CASSEALMEGLYNEQFF.

The rearrangement joins TRBV9 to TRBJ2-7; 7 positions agree with TRBD1. Germline lookup yields CDR1 SGDLS and CDR2 YYNGEE. The CDR3 spans 15 residues. V lost 4 bases to trimming and J lost 8 bases; unmatched junction nucleotides: 15. The CDR3: CASSPRGTAPRKQYF. CDR3 nucleotide sequence: TGTGCCAGCAGCCCAAGGGGGACAGCCCCTAGAAAGCAGTACTTC.

The chain carries TRBV19 and TRBJ1-1; 7 nucleotides match TRBD1. The CDR3 totals 14 residues. The trim removed 10 bases at V and 7 bases at J, leaving 15 bases unmatched. Germline assignment: CDR1 LNHDA and CDR2 SQIVND (reference sequence). The CDR3 spells CATREQQGRGEAFF. In DNA form, the CDR3 reads TGTGCCACTAGGGAACAACAGGGGAGAGGTGAAGCTTTCTTT. The full variable domain, its missing parts supplied by reference TRBV19 and TRBJ1-1, is DGGITQSPKYLFRKEGQNVTLSCEQNLNHDAMYWYRQDPGQGLRLIYYSQIVNDFQKGDIAEGYSVSREKKESFPLTVTSAQKNPTAFYLCATREQQGRGEAFFGQGTRLTVV.

The gene calls are TRBV5-1 and TRBJ2-7, with 9 nucleotides matching TRBD2. V was pared by 2 bases and J by 1 base, with 16 bases of the junction left unmatched. The CDR3 spans 19 residues. The germline V gene has CDR1 SGHRS and CDR2 YFSETQ. The chain's CDR3 is CASSLYSPRRAGGSYEQYF. In nucleotides, the CDR3 is TGCGCCAGCAGCTTATACTCCCCTCGGCGAGCGGGAGGATCCTACGAGCAGTACTTC.

This clone was observed a single time. The V call is TRBV27, the J call TRBJ2-5; TRBD2 matches 13 bases. Trimming removed 4 bases from V and 5 bases from J; junction bases left unmatched: 7. This CDR3 has 16 residues. Germline V gives CDR1 MNHEY, CDR2 SMNVEV (reference sequence). The CDR3 bases are TGTGCCAGCAGTTCTACTAGCGGGGGGGCCGGGGAGACCCAGTACTTC. Its protein product is CASSSTSGGAGETQYF.

The chain combines TRBV5-1 with TRBJ2-5; 7 nucleotides agree with TRBD2. The germline V gene has CDR1 SGHRS and CDR2 YFSETQ. Unmatched junction bases numbered 5, after V lost 0 bases and J lost 3 bases. The CDR3 runs 15 residues. Written as DNA, the CDR3 is TGCGCCAGCAGCTTGGAAGGGAGGGCTAAAGAGACCCAGTACTTC. This sequence encodes CASSLEGRAKETQYF.

The rearrangement links TRBV6-5 to TRBJ2-2; a possible D gene is TRBD1 (5 bases). The CDR3 contains 14 residues. The V end lost 6 bases, the J end lost 0 bases, and 8 bases lay between the germline ends. Germline CDR1 MNHEY, CDR2 SVGAGI. CDR3 in DNA: TGTGCCAGCAGACAGGTTTCGAACACCGGGGAGCTGTTTTTT. It specifies CASRQVSNTGELFF.

The chain uses TRBV5-1 and TRBJ2-1; 7 bases line up with TRBD2. CDR1 is SGHRS, CDR2 YFSETQ, per germline. This CDR3 has 14 residues. The V and J ends lost 5 bases and 2 bases, in that order; junction bases with no gene match: 4. CDR3 protein: CASRAGATYNEQFF. The CDR3 nucleotides read TGCGCCAGCAGGGCGGGAGCCACCTACAATGAGCAGTTCTTC.